This T cell receptor beta chain was identified during a study of T cells expressing NK-cell markers. The study's findings and limits: The CD3+CD56-NKG2C+ fraction of a few donors was likewise dominated by these clonotypes. Dominant NKG2C+ clonotype frequencies of roughly 1.0-7.5% of CD8+ T cells were measured in five or six donors.

The CDR3 sequence is 15 residues long. The germline CDR1 and CDR2 sequences are SGHKS and YYEKEE (reference sequence). With regard to this clonotype: Its antigen is as yet unknown.

Reanalyzing the 5' RACE reads, TCRdb keeps one entry per CDR3 protein, without DNA. The specimen's table records 400,000 to 500,000 distinct CDR3 sequences. Sequencing was performed on blood T cells: a sorted CD56 or NKG2C T cell subset, CD4+ or CD8+ T cells, or bulk PBMC T cells (not recorded which). This chain connects TRBV5-5 to TRBJ1-6. This TCR was sampled from a woman aged 18 to 69 in good health. CDR3 in amino acids: CASSLGSADNSPLHF.